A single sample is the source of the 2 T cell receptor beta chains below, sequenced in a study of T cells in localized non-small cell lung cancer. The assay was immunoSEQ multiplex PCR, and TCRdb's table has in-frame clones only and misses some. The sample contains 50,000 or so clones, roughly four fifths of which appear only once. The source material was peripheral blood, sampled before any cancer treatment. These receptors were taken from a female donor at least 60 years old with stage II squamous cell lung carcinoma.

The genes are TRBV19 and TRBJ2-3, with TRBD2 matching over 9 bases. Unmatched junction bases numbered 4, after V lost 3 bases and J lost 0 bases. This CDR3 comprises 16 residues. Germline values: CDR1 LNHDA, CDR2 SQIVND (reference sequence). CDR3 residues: CASSIRLAASTDTQYF. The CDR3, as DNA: TGTGCCAGTAGTATCAGACTAGCGGCTAGCACAGATACGCAGTATTTT.

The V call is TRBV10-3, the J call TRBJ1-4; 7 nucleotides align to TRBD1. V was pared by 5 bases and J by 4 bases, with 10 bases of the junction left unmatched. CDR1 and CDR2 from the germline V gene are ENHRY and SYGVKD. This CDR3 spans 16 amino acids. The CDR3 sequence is CAISPEGTGDNEKLFF. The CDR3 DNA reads TGTGCCATCAGTCCCGAGGGTACAGGGGATAATGAAAAACTGTTTTTT.